The present T cell receptor beta chain was sequenced within a study of cytomegalovirus exposure and HLA in healthy donors. Primers included in the PCR were 60 Vbeta and 13 Jbeta primers. The assay was immunoSEQ multiplex PCR, and TCRdb's table has in-frame clones only and misses some. Here the sample spans around 190,000 clones, around 80% being singletons. This CDR3 contains 13 residues. V was pared by 7 bases and J by 6 bases, with 16 bases between. Germline lookup yields CDR1 ENHRY and CDR2 SYGVKD. The sequence was obtained from a woman in her thirties or forties in good health and CMV-seronegative. The gene calls are TRBV10-3 and TRBJ2-7; tentatively, D is TRBD1 (6 bases). Sequenced sample: PBMCs. The CDR3 bases are TGTGCCATCACCGGGACATCATGGACCGAGCAGTACTTC. It yields the protein CAITGTSWTEQYF.